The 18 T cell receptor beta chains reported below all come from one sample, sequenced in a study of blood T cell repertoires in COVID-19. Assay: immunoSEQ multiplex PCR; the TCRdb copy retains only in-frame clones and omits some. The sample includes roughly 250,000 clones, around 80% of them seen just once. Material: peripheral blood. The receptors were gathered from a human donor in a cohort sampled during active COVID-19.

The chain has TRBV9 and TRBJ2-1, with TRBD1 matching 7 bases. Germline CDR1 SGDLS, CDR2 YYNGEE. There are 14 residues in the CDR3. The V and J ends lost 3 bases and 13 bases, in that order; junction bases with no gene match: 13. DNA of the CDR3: TGTGCCAGCAGCGCGGGACAGAACACAATGAGACAGTTCTTC. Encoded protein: CASSAGQNTMRQFF.

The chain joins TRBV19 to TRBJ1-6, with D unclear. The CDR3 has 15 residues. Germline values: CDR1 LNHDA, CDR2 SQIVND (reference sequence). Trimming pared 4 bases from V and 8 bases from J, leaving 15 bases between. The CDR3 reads CASSTSTLADSPLHF. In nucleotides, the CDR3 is TGTGCCAGTAGTACCTCCACCCTAGCAGATTCACCCCTCCACTTT.

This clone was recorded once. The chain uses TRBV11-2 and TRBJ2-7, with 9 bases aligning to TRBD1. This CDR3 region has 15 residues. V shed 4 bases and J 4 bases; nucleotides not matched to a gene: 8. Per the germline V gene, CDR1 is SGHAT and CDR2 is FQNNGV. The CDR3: CASSYRTGEAYEQYF. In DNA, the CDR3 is TGTGCCAGCAGCTATCGGACAGGGGAGGCTTACGAGCAGTACTTC.

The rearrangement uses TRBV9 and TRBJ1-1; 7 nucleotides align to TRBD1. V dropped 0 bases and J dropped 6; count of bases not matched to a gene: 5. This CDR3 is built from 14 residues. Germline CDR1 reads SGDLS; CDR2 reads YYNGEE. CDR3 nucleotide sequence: TGTGCCAGCAGCGTAGGGACAGGAGGATCTGAAGCTTTCTTT. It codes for CASSVGTGGSEAFF.

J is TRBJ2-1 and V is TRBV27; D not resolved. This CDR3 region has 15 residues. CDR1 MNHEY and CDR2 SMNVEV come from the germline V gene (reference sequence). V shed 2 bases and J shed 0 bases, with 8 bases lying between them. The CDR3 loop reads CASSLRINSYNEQFF. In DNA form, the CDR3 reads TGTGCCAGCAGTTTACGTATTAACTCCTACAATGAGCAGTTCTTC.

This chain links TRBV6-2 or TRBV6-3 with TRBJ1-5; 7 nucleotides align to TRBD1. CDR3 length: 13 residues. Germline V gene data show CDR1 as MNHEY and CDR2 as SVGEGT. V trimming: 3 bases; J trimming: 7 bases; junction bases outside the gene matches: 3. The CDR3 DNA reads TGTGCCAGCAGTTATAACAGGGGACAGCCCCAGCATTTT. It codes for CASSYNRGQPQHF.

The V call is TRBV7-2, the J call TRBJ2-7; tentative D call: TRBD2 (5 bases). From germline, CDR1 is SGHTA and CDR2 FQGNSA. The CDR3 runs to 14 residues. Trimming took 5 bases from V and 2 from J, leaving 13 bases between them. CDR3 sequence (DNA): TGTGCCAGCAGCCCACACGCCGGGGCCTACGAGCAGTACTTC. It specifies CASSPHAGAYEQYF.

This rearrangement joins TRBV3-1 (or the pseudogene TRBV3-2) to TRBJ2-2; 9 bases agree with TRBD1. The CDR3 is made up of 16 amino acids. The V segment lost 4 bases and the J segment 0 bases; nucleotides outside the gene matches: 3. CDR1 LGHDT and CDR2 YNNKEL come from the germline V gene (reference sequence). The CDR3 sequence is CASSLRTGANTGELFF. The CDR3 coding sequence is TGTGCCAGCAGCCTCAGGACAGGGGCGAACACCGGGGAGCTGTTTTTT.

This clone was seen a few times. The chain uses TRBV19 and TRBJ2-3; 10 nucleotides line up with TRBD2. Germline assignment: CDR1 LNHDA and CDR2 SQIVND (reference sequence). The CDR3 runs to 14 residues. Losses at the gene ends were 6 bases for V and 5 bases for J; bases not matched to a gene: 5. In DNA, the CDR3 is TGTGCCAGTAGAAGTCTAGCGGGGGTAGATACGCAGTATTTT. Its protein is CASRSLAGVDTQYF.

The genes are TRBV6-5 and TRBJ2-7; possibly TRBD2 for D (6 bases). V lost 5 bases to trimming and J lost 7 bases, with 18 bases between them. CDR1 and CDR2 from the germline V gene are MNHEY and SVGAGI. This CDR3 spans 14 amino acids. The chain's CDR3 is CASSQRSSAGEQYF. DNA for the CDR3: TGTGCCAGCAGTCAGAGGTCTAGCGCGGGTGAGCAGTACTTC.

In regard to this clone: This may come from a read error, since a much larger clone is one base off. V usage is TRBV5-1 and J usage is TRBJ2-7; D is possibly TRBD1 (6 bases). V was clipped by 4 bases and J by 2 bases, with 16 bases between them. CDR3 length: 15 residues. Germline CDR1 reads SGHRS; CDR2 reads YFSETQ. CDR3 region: CASSPGQKGTYEQYF. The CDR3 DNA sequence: TGCGCCAGCAGCCCCGGACAGAAGGGGACCTACGAGCAGTACTTC.

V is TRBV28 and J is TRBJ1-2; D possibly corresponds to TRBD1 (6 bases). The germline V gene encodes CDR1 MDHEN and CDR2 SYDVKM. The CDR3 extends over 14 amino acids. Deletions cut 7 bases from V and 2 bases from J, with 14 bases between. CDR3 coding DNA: TGTGCCAGCACAAACAGGGCAGGCAACTATGGCTACACCTTC. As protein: CASTNRAGNYGYTF.

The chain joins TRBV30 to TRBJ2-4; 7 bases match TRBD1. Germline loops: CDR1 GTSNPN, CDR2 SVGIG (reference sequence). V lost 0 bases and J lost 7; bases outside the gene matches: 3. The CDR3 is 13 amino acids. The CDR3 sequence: CAWSVGGENIQYF. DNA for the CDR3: TGTGCCTGGAGTGTAGGGGGCGAGAACATTCAGTACTTC.

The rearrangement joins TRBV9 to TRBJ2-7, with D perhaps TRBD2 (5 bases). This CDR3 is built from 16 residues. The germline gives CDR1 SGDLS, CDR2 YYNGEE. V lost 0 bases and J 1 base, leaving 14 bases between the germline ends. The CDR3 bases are TGTGCCAGCAGCGTAGACGGACGAGGGATTTCCTACGAGCAGTACTTC. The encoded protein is CASSVDGRGISYEQYF.

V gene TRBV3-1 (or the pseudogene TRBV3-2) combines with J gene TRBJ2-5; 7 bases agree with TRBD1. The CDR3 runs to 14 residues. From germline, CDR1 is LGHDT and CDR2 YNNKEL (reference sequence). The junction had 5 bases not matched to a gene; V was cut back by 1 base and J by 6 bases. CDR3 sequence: CASSQGGQQKTQYF. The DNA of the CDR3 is TGTGCCAGCAGCCAAGGGGGACAGCAGAAGACCCAGTACTTC.

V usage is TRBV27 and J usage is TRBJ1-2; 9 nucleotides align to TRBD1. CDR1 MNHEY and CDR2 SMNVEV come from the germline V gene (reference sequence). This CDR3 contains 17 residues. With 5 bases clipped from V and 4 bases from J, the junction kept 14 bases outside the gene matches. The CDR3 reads CASSPPPGQGWGYGYTF. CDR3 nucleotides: TGTGCCAGCAGTCCCCCCCCGGGACAGGGTTGGGGCTATGGCTACACCTTC.

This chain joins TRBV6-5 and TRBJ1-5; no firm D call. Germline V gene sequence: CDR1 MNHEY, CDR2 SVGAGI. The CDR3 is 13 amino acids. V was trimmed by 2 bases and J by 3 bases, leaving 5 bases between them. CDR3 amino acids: CASSYDNNQPQHF. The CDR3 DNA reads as TGTGCCAGCAGTTACGACAACAATCAGCCCCAGCATTTT.

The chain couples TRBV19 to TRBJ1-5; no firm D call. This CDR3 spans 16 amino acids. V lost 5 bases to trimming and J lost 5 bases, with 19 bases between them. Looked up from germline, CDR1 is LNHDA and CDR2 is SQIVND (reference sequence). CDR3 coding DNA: TGTGCCAGTAGTGCCCACGGAGGGAGAAGGGATCAGCCCCAGCATTTT. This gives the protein CASSAHGGRRDQPQHF.